The 21 T cell receptor beta chains presented below share a single source sample, sequenced in a study of Graves' ophthalmopathy and Graves' hyperthyroidism (dated by TCRdb to the late 2010s). The instrument was an Illumina HiSeq 2000. For repertoire sequencing, the TCR beta CDR3 regions were amplified from RNA transcripts. The first round was an RT-PCR using HTBI primers with the Qiagen OneStep RT-PCR kit, and this first round was followed by a second-round multiplex PCR, then size selection and purification. TCRdb reprocessed the public reads (quality trimming at Q25 with fastp, clone calling with MiXCR) and kept in-frame beta chains. Each entry is one CDR3 protein sequence, shown with its most common DNA and genes. The sample table records under 400,000 distinct CDR3 sequences; roughly a sixth of these occur just once. Approximately 13% of the sample is held by the ten biggest clonotypes. The sample comprised peripheral blood. The receptors stem from an adult man with Graves' ophthalmopathy.

This clonotype was seen ten or more times. A read error is likely, as this CDR3 ends without the conserved phenylalanine or tryptophan. V and J are TRBV28 and TRBJ1-6; D is uncertain. This CDR3 has 14 amino acids. The germline V gene encodes CDR1 MDHEN and CDR2 SYDVKM. V lost 2 bases and J lost 4, with 6 bases in between. This CDR3 is CASSLQEYNSPLHL. The CDR3 nucleotides read TGTGCCAGCAGTTTACAGGAATATAATTCACCCCTCCACCTT.

The chain carries TRBV7-8 and TRBJ2-7, with D possibly being TRBD2 (6 bases). The ends were cut back, 4 bases at V and 2 bases at J, with 18 bases in the middle. CDR3 size: 16 residues. CDR1 is SGHVS and CDR2 is FQNEAQ in the germline V gene. CDR3 in amino acids: CASSSWDSSSPYEQYF. In DNA form, the CDR3 reads TGTGCCAGCAGCTCATGGGACTCCTCGTCCCCCTACGAGCAGTACTTC.

The table lists this clonotype with many counts. The rearrangement joins TRBV10-3 to TRBJ2-7; 7 bases align to TRBD2. Germline CDR1 and CDR2: ENHRY and SYGVKD. The V segment lost 0 bases and the J segment 3 bases; nucleotides outside the gene matches: 8. The CDR3 runs 16 residues. The CDR3 loop reads CAISESPAGNLYEQYF. The DNA of the CDR3 is TGTGCCATCAGTGAGTCGCCAGCGGGGAACCTCTACGAGCAGTACTTC.

This clonotype was counted many times. The gene calls are TRBV4-3 and TRBJ1-5; D is unresolved. The CDR3 is made up of 13 amino acids. V was cut by 4 bases and J by 7 bases, with 11 bases left in between. Per germline, CDR1 LGHNA and CDR2 YSLEER. The CDR3 region has the DNA TGCGCCAGCAGCCTTATAGTGAACCAGCCCCAGCATTTT. It encodes CASSLIVNQPQHF.

This clonotype was seen many times. The J gene is TRBJ2-2, the V gene TRBV12-3 or TRBV12-4, with D unclear. V lost 3 bases to trimming and J lost 9 bases, with 11 bases between them. CDR3 length: 13 amino acids. As DNA, the CDR3 is TGTGCCAGCAGTTTGGCGAGAGGCCGGGAGCTGTTTTTT. This encodes CASSLARGRELFF.

This clonotype was found many times. The V gene is TRBV7-2, the J gene TRBJ2-5; D unresolved. Germline V gene sequence: CDR1 SGHTA, CDR2 FQGNSA. The CDR3 has 14 residues. Trimming removed 1 base at V and 2 bases at J, with 8 bases between. CDR3 sequence: CASSLGAVQETQYF. CDR3 bases: TGTGCCAGCAGCTTAGGCGCAGTGCAAGAGACCCAGTACTTC.

This clonotype was counted at least ten times. V gene TRBV30 combines with J gene TRBJ2-5, with D possibly TRBD1 on 5 matching bases. Germline V gene data show CDR1 as GTSNPN and CDR2 as SVGIG (reference sequence). The CDR3 covers 14 residues. V was trimmed by 0 bases and J by 5 bases, leaving 13 bases between them. The DNA of the CDR3 is TGTGCCTGGAGTGTAAGCAGGGTTTTGGAGACCCAGTACTTC. It translates to CAWSVSRVLETQYF.

This clonotype has ten or more counts. This sequence joins TRBV7-2 and TRBJ2-2; D uncertain. V was clipped by 5 bases and J by 0 bases, with 10 bases between them. Germline V lookup: CDR1 SGHTA, CDR2 FQGNSA. The CDR3 consists of 15 residues. Here the CDR3 DNA reads TGTGCCAGCAGCCCCCCCTCCTCGAACACCGGGGAGCTGTTTTTT. This gives the protein CASSPPSSNTGELFF.

This clonotype was seen at least ten times. The chain combines TRBV5-1 with TRBJ2-7, with TRBD2 matching over 7 bases. J gave up 5 bases and V 0 bases, and 11 bases lay outside the gene matches. The CDR3 runs to 16 residues. The V gene's germline CDR1 is SGHRS and CDR2 YFSETQ. CDR3 nucleotides: TGCGCCAGCAGCTTGGTGGCGGGAGCCTTTTCTGACGAGCAGTACTTC. Amino acids: CASSLVAGAFSDEQYF.

This clonotype was counted at least ten times. The rearrangement links TRBV25-1 to TRBJ1-3; the D gene is possibly TRBD1 (5 bases). The CDR3 runs to 13 residues. Germline CDR1 is MGHDK and CDR2 is SYGVNS. The V end lost 8 bases, the J end lost 2 bases, and 10 bases lay between the germline ends. The DNA of the CDR3 is TGTGCCAGCTCGGGGACGCCTGGAAACACCATATATTTT. This encodes CASSGTPGNTIYF. Based on the CDR3 plus reference TRBV25-1 and TRBJ1-3, the full variable domain is EADIYQTPRYLVIGTGKKITLECSQTMGHDKMYWYQQDPGMELHLIHYSYGVNSTEKGDLSSESTVSRIRTEHFPLTLESARPSHTSQYLCASSGTPGNTIYFGEGSWLTVV.

This clonotype was seen at least ten times. This sequence joins TRBV10-3 and TRBJ2-7; D remains ambiguous. Between the trimmed V and J ends, which lost 2 bases and 4 bases, there was a span of 6 bases. CDR1 is ENHRY and CDR2 is SYGVKD in the germline V gene. The CDR3 sequence is 12 residues long. In DNA, the CDR3 is TGTGCCATCAGTGAGGAAGGTTACGAGCAGTACTTC. Translation: CAISEEGYEQYF.

At least ten counts were recorded for this clonotype. The chain combines TRBV12-3 or TRBV12-4 with TRBJ1-1, with D perhaps TRBD1 (5 bases). The V end lost 2 bases, the J end lost 8 bases, and 12 bases lay between the germline ends. CDR3 length: 13 residues. DNA for the CDR3: TGTGCCAGCAGTTTATCAGGGTTTGGAGAAGCTTTCTTT. Protein: CASSLSGFGEAFF.

In its sample, this clonotype was seen a few times. The gene calls are TRBV28 and TRBJ1-5; no firm D call. Germline V gene lookup returns CDR1 MDHEN and CDR2 SYDVKM. This CDR3 is built from 15 residues. The V end was cut by 7 bases, the J end by 4 bases, with 17 bases between. The CDR3: CASIPMGNSNQPQHF. The DNA of the CDR3 is TGTGCCAGCATCCCGATGGGGAACAGTAATCAGCCCCAGCATTTT.

In this sample, this clonotype turned up many times. The chain joins TRBV2 to TRBJ2-7; TRBD1 matches 7 bases. The length of the CDR3 is 14 residues. With 7 bases clipped from V and 2 bases from J, the junction kept 8 bases outside the gene matches. CDR1 and CDR2 from the germline V gene are SNHLY and FYNNEI. The chain's CDR3 is CASKDRESTYEQYF. DNA of the CDR3: TGTGCCAGCAAAGACAGGGAAAGTACCTACGAGCAGTACTTC.

This clonotype was counted ten times or more. V and J are TRBV15 and TRBJ1-5; D is perhaps TRBD1 (6 bases). CDR1 is LNHNV and CDR2 is YYDKDF in the germline V gene (reference sequence). Trimming took 0 bases from V and 3 from J, leaving 15 bases between them. The CDR3 covers 17 residues. As DNA, the CDR3 is TGTGCCACCAGCAGAGATAGCGGGGGGCGGCTCAATCAGCCCCAGCATTTT. Its protein product is CATSRDSGGRLNQPQHF.

This chain joins TRBV4-1 and TRBJ2-5; D not resolved. The CDR3 is 16 residues long. CDR1 is MGHRA and CDR2 is YSYEKL in the germline V gene. Between the trimmed V and J ends, which lost 4 bases and 4 bases, there was a span of 19 bases. The CDR3 reads CASSPRGLRTGETQYF. The DNA of the CDR3 is TGCGCCAGCAGCCCCCGCGGCCTACGTACGGGAGAGACCCAGTACTTC.

At least ten counts were recorded for this clonotype. The chain is built from TRBV7-8 and TRBJ2-5; unclear D gene. The CDR3 has 14 residues. Germline V gives CDR1 SGHVS, CDR2 FQNEAQ. The V end lost 0 bases, the J end lost 5 bases, and 10 bases lay between the germline ends. CDR3 protein: CASSLALQAETQYF. The CDR3, as DNA: TGTGCCAGCAGCTTAGCGCTCCAGGCGGAGACCCAGTACTTC.

This clonotype was observed many times. The chain carries TRBV6-1 and TRBJ1-2, with 8 bases matching TRBD1. CDR1 is MNHNS and CDR2 is SASEGT in the germline V gene. V was clipped by 1 base and J by 8 bases; unmatched bases: 6. The CDR3 covers 14 residues. CDR3 region: CASSEGQGIGGYTF. In DNA form, the CDR3 reads TGTGCCAGCAGTGAAGGACAGGGGATTGGGGGCTACACCTTC.

This clonotype was seen many times. V is TRBV6-2 or TRBV6-3 and J is TRBJ1-1; D perhaps matches TRBD1 (6 bases). Germline V CDR1 and CDR2: MNHEY, SVGEGT. V lost 0 bases and J 5 bases, leaving 10 bases between the germline ends. The CDR3 runs to 14 residues. CDR3 coding DNA: TGTGCCAGCAGTTACTCGCAGGGGACAACTGAAGCTTTCTTT. This gives the protein CASSYSQGTTEAFF.

This chain connects TRBV6-1 to TRBJ2-5, with TRBD1 identical over 8 bases. CDR1 is MNHNS and CDR2 is SASEGT in the germline V gene. This CDR3 region has 13 residues. V shed 3 bases and J 7 bases; nucleotides not matched to a gene: 4. CDR3 nucleotides: TGTGCCAGCAGTGATGACAGGGGAGGGACCCAGTACTTC. This gives the protein CASSDDRGGTQYF.

In its sample, this clonotype was seen many times. The V call is TRBV20-1, the J call TRBJ2-4; 10 bases are a match to TRBD1. The germline gives CDR1 DFQATT, CDR2 SNEGSKA (reference sequence). Germline trimming cut 5 bases from V and 5 bases from J; bases unmatched to any gene: 6. CDR3 length: 14 amino acids. CDR3 loop: CSAPTDRGQNIQYF. DNA of the CDR3: TGCAGTGCTCCTACCGACAGGGGGCAAAACATTCAGTACTTC.